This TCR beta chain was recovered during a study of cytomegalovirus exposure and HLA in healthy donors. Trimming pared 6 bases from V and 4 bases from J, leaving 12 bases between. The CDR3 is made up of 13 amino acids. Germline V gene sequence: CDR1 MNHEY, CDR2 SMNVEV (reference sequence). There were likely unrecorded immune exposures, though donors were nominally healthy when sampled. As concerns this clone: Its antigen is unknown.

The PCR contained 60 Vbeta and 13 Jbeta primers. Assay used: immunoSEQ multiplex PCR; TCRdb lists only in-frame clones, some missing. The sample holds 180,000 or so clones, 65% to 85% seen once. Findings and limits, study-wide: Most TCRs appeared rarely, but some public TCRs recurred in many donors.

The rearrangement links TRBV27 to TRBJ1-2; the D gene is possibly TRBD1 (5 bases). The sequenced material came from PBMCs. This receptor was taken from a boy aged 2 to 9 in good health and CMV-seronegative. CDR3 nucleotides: TGTGCCAGCAGCTTAAGGGGAGGCTATGGCTACACCTTC. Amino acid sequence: CASSLRGGYGYTF.